What follows are 13 T cell receptor beta chains derived from one specimen sequenced in a study of OX40 agonist ivuxolimab in advanced cancers. The method was immunoSEQ multiplex PCR; TCRdb's version includes in-frame clones alone and lacks a portion of them. The data show around 100,000 clones, 90% to 95% seen once. The material sequenced was CD4+ or CD8+ T cells sorted from blood, taken in a trial of the OX40 agonist ivuxolimab. The receptor set was obtained from an adult with an advanced solid tumor such as melanoma, head and neck, liver or kidney cancer.

V usage is TRBV12-5 and J usage is TRBJ1-3; TRBD1 might be the D (6 bases). The germline V gene has CDR1 LGHNT and CDR2 FRNRAP. The CDR3 is made up of 16 amino acids. Trimming cost V 1 base and J 0 bases, with 10 bases left between them. CDR3 sequence: CASGLGIGGSGNTIYF. The CDR3 DNA reads as TGTGCTAGTGGTTTGGGCATAGGGGGCTCTGGAAACACCATATATTTT.

J is TRBJ1-5 and V is TRBV2, with D unclear. The germline CDR1 and CDR2 sequences are SNHLY and FYNNEI. V shed 6 bases and J shed 4 bases, with 10 bases lying between them. The CDR3 totals 13 residues. The CDR3 nucleotides read TGTGCCAGCAGCAATATTGGGAATCAGCCCCAGCATTTT. This codes for CASSNIGNQPQHF.

The rearrangement uses TRBV30 and TRBJ2-6, with D possibly TRBD2 on 5 matching bases. CDR1 and CDR2 (germline): GTSNPN, SVGIG (reference sequence). The V end lost 0 bases, the J end lost 2 bases, and 11 bases lay between the germline ends. The CDR3 has 16 residues. The CDR3, as DNA: TGTGCCTGGAGTGTATCGGGGTTGACTGGGGCCAACGTCCTGACTTTC. Its translation: CAWSVSGLTGANVLTF. Filled out from reference TRBV30 and TRBJ2-6, the complete variable domain reads SQTIHQWPATLVQPVGSPLSLECTVEGTSNPNLYWYRQAAGRGLQLLFYSVGIGQISSEVPQNLSASRPQDRQFILSSKKLLLSDSGFYLCAWSVSGLTGANVLTFGAGSRLTVL.

The chain has TRBV6-1 and TRBJ1-1; 9 bases line up with TRBD1. The CDR3 consists of 12 residues. The V gene end was trimmed by 6 bases and the J gene end by 8 bases; junction bases not matched to a gene: 4. The germline gives CDR1 MNHNS, CDR2 SASEGT. This chain's CDR3 is CASSNRGREAFF. CDR3 DNA sequence: TGTGCCAGCAGCAACAGGGGGCGGGAAGCTTTCTTT.

This clone was seen just once. The chain recombines TRBV18 with TRBJ1-5; D remains unclear. Germline V lookup: CDR1 KGHSH, CDR2 LQKENI. Between the trimmed V and J ends, which lost 5 bases and 2 bases, there was a span of 7 bases. This CDR3 is built from 13 residues. CDR3 sequence (DNA): TGTGCCAGCTCAGAAACAGGCAATCAGCCCCAGCATTTT. Encoded protein: CASSETGNQPQHF.

J is TRBJ1-4 and V is TRBV5-6; 9 bases align to TRBD1. This CDR3 has 15 amino acids. Per the germline V gene, CDR1 is SGHDT and CDR2 is YYEEEE. The ends lost 1 base at V and 8 bases at J; junction bases unmatched: 6. Here the CDR3 reads CASSLRDRAVEKLFF. CDR3 DNA sequence: TGTGCCAGCAGCTTGCGGGACAGGGCGGTCGAAAAACTGTTTTTT.

The J gene is TRBJ1-4, the V gene TRBV4-2; a weak D match, TRBD1 (5 bases). Trimming cost V 0 bases and J 8 bases, with 16 bases left between them. The CDR3 loop spans 16 amino acids. CDR1 and CDR2 from the germline V gene are LGHNA and YNFKEQ. CDR3 coding DNA: TGTGCCAGCAGCCAAGATCCCGCAGGGATCGGCGAAAAACTGTTTTTT. As protein: CASSQDPAGIGEKLFF.

This chain connects TRBV9 to TRBJ2-2; possibly TRBD1 for D (5 bases). This CDR3 has 14 amino acids. Germline CDR1 SGDLS, CDR2 YYNGEE. The ends were cut back, 2 bases at V and 7 bases at J, with 12 bases in the middle. The CDR3: CASSVNRKGGELFF. DNA of the CDR3: TGTGCCAGCAGCGTTAACAGGAAAGGCGGGGAGCTGTTTTTT.

CDR3 sequence: CASSVAPAPQAGGLRRGEGPEAFF. The CDR3 nucleotides are TGTGCCAGCAGCGTAGCCCCGGCCCCACAGGCAGGGGGGCTTAGGCGAGGGGAAGGGCCTGAAGCTTTCTTT. The rearrangement joins TRBV9 to TRBJ1-1; 7 bases align to TRBD1. Looked up from germline, CDR1 is SGDLS and CDR2 is YYNGEE. The CDR3 is 24 amino acids. V was clipped by 0 bases and J by 6 bases; unmatched bases: 35.

The chain recombines TRBV28 with TRBJ2-3; no clear D gene. This CDR3 region has 12 residues. The germline V gene has CDR1 MDHEN and CDR2 SYDVKM. Trimming stripped 6 bases from V and 2 bases from J, with 6 bases between. This CDR3 reads CASSSFTDTQYF. CDR3 nucleotide sequence: TGTGCCAGCAGCTCTTTCACAGATACGCAGTATTTT. Drawing the rest from reference TRBV28 and TRBJ2-3, the complete variable domain is DVKVTQSSRYLVKRTGEKVFLECVQDMDHENMFWYRQDPGLGLRLIYFSYDVKMKEKGDIPEGYSVSREKKERFSLILESASTNQTSMYLCASSSFTDTQYFGPGTRLTVL.

The V gene is TRBV30, the J gene TRBJ1-2; 9 bases agree with TRBD1. There are 12 residues in the CDR3. V gave up 7 bases and J gave up 7 bases; unmatched junction bases: 7. Looked up from germline, CDR1 is GTSNPN and CDR2 is SVGIG (reference sequence). CDR3 sequence (DNA): TGTGCCTCCCCGGGACAGGGCCTTGGCTACACCTTC. It encodes CASPGQGLGYTF. The full variable domain, its missing parts supplied by reference TRBV30 and TRBJ1-2, is SQTIHQWPATLVQPVGSPLSLECTVEGTSNPNLYWYRQAAGRGLQLLFYSVGIGQISSEVPQNLSASRPQDRQFILSSKKLLLSDSGFYLCASPGQGLGYTFGSGTRLTVV.

This chain uses TRBV10-1 with TRBJ1-5; no definite D call. The CDR3 length is 15 residues. From germline, CDR1 is WNHNN and CDR2 SYGVQD (reference sequence). The V end lost 2 bases, the J end lost 7 bases, and 15 bases lay between the germline ends. In DNA, the CDR3 is TGCGCCAGCAGTGAGGTCACGCACCGGGAACAGCCCCAGCATTTT. Its translation is CASSEVTHREQPQHF.

About this clone: The junction differs from germline at one of its ends, possibly a read error. The V call is TRBV7-7, the J call TRBJ1-5; no reliable D call. Looked up from germline, CDR1 is SSHAT and CDR2 is FNYEAQ (reference sequence). The CDR3 is made up of 11 amino acids. CDR3 sequence reads: CASSEQQPQHF. The CDR3 DNA is TGTGCTAGCAGCGAACAGCAGCCCCAGCATTTT.